These 9 T cell receptor beta chains were sequenced from one sample in a study of blood T cell repertoires in COVID-19. Profiled with immunoSEQ multiplex PCR; TCRdb holds only in-frame clones, not every one. The data contain hundreds of thousands of clones, roughly 91% of them singletons. Input material: PBMCs or T cells enriched from blood (not recorded which). All receptors derive from a woman in her 30s who had recovered from COVID-19.

This chain joins TRBV6-5 and TRBJ1-1; D remains ambiguous. Germline V gene lookup returns CDR1 MNHEY and CDR2 SVGAGI. This CDR3 spans 14 amino acids. The V gene lost 0 bases and the J gene lost 5 bases, with 10 bases spanning the gap. CDR3 bases: TGTGCCAGCAGTTACTCGAGAATCGTGACTGAAGCTTTCTTT. Translation: CASSYSRIVTEAFF.

This clone was detected only a few times. The rearrangement uses TRBV9 and TRBJ2-7, with 8 nucleotides matching TRBD2. Looked up from germline, CDR1 is SGDLS and CDR2 is YYNGEE. The CDR3 is made up of 15 amino acids. The trim removed 3 bases at V and 2 bases at J, leaving 7 bases unmatched. For the CDR3, the DNA is TGTGCCAGCAGCGGCAGGACTAGCCGCCCCTACGAGCAGTACTTC. It specifies CASSGRTSRPYEQYF. Variable domain in full (rest from reference TRBV9 and TRBJ2-7): DSGVTQTPKHLITATGQRVTLRCSPRSGDLSVYWYQQSLDQGLQFLIQYYNGEERAKGNILERFSAQQFPDLHSELNLSSLELGDSALYFCASSGRTSRPYEQYFGPGTRLTVT.

This rearrangement joins TRBV6-5 to TRBJ2-7; a possible D gene is TRBD2 (6 bases). This CDR3 is built from 16 residues. V was shortened by 0 bases and J by 0 bases, with 12 bases between the two germline ends. CDR1 MNHEY and CDR2 SVGAGI come from the germline V gene. CDR3 loop: CASSYSFAGPSYEQYF. The CDR3 DNA reads as TGTGCCAGCAGTTACTCCTTTGCGGGGCCCTCCTACGAGCAGTACTTC.

The chain is built from TRBV6-2 or TRBV6-3 and TRBJ1-4; no definite D call. From germline, CDR1 is MNHEY and CDR2 SVGEGT. The CDR3 runs 15 residues. V was clipped by 4 bases and J by 5 bases, with 14 bases between them. The CDR3: CASSSLWSINEKLFF. The CDR3, as DNA: TGTGCCAGCAGTTCCCTATGGAGTATAAATGAAAAACTGTTTTTT.

This chain links TRBV4-2 with TRBJ1-2, with TRBD1 as a possible D gene (5 bases). From germline, CDR1 is LGHNA and CDR2 YNFKEQ. The V gene lost 4 bases and the J gene lost 6 bases, with 12 bases spanning the gap. The CDR3 length is 13 residues. CDR3 amino acids: CASSRDGADGYTF. The CDR3 DNA sequence: TGTGCCAGCAGCCGTGATGGGGCAGATGGCTACACCTTC.

The rearrangement links TRBV7-9 to TRBJ1-4; D possibly corresponds to TRBD1 (5 bases). Germline V CDR1 and CDR2: SEHNR, FQNEAQ (reference sequence). V lost 8 bases to trimming and J lost 5 bases, with 18 bases between them. The CDR3 covers 15 residues. The CDR3 sequence: CASGPRRGLNEKLFF. DNA for the CDR3: TGTGCCAGCGGGCCTCGGCGGGGGTTAAATGAAAAACTGTTTTTT.

V is TRBV3-1 (or the pseudogene TRBV3-2) and J is TRBJ2-1; D remains unclear. Trimming took off 1 base at V and 4 bases at J, with 14 bases between the two ends. In germline, CDR1 is LGHDT, CDR2 YNNKEL (reference sequence). This CDR3 comprises 16 residues. The CDR3 here is CASSQGASQRYNEQFF. In DNA form, the CDR3 reads TGTGCCAGCAGCCAAGGAGCGTCCCAGAGATACAATGAGCAGTTCTTC.

The rearrangement joins TRBV29-1 to TRBJ2-5; D possibly corresponds to TRBD1 (6 bases). CDR3 length: 14 amino acids. The V gene's germline CDR1 is SQVTM and CDR2 ANQGSEA. With 3 bases removed from V and 2 bases from J, the gap between germline ends came to 13 bases. In nucleotides, the CDR3 is TGCAGCGTTGATTTAGGACAGCGTCAAGAGACCCAGTACTTC. Protein product: CSVDLGQRQETQYF. The entire variable domain, with the rest obtained from reference TRBV29-1 and TRBJ2-5, is as follows: SAVISQKPSRDICQRGTSLTIQCQVDSQVTMMFWYRQQPGQSLTLIATANQGSEATYESGFVIDKFPISRPNLTFSTLTVSNMSPEDSSIYLCSVDLGQRQETQYFGPGTRLLVL.

V is TRBV4-1 and J is TRBJ1-6, with D maybe TRBD1 (5 bases). Germline CDR1 MGHRA, CDR2 YSYEKL. Deletions cut 8 bases from V and 8 bases from J, with 19 bases between. The CDR3 consists of 15 residues. The CDR3 nucleotides read TGCGCCAGCCGCTCAATGGGCAGGGCCGATTCACCCCTCCACTTT. Translating it yields CASRSMGRADSPLHF.